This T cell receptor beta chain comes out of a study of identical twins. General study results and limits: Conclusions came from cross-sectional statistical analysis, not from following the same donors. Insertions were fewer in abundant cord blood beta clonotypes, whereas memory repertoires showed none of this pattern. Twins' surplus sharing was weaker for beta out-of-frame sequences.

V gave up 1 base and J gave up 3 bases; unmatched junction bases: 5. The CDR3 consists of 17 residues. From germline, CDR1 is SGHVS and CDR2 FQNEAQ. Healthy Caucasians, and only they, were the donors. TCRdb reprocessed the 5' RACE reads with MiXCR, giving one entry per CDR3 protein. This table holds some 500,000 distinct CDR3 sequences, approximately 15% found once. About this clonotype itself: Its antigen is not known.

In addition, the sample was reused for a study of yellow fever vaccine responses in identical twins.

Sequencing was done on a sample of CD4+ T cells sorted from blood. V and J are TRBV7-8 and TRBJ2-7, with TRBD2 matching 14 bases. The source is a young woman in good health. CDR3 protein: CASSLGLAGGVGYEQYF. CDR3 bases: TGTGCCAGCAGCTTAGGACTAGCGGGGGGGGTGGGCTACGAGCAGTACTTC.